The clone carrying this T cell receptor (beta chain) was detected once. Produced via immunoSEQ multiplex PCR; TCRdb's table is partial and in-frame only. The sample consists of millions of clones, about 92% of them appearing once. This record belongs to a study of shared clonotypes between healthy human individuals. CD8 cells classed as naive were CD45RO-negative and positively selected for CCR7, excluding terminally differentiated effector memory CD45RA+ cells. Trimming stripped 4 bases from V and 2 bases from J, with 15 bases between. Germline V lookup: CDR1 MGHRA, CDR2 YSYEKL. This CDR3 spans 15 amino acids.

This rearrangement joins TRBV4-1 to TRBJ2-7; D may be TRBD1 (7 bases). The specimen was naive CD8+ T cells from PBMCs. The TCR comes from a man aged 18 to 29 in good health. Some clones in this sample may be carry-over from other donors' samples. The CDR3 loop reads CASSLLATGTYEQYF. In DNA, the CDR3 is TGCGCCAGCAGCCTGCTAGCGACAGGGACCTACGAGCAGTACTTC.